Below are 21 T cell receptor beta chains sequenced from a single sample in a study of blood T cell repertoires in COVID-19. The data were produced by immunoSEQ multiplex PCR, yet TCRdb's version contains in-frame clones alone and is incomplete. The sample lists approximately 78,000 clones, about nine tenths occurring once. The sequenced material came from peripheral blood. These receptors came from a man over 45 with COVID-19, enrolled during active disease.

This clone appeared once. V usage is TRBV2 and J usage is TRBJ2-5; weak D call: TRBD2 (5 bases). The ends were cut back, 8 bases at V and 3 bases at J, with 16 bases in the middle. CDR3 length equals 14 residues. The V gene's germline CDR1 is SNHLY and CDR2 FYNNEI. DNA for the CDR3: TGTGCCAGCTGGAAGGATAGGACTGAAGAGACCCAGTACTTC. Translation: CASWKDRTEETQYF.

The genes are TRBV18 and TRBJ2-1; D is perhaps TRBD1 (6 bases). Trimming stripped 3 bases from V and 2 bases from J, with 23 bases between. This CDR3 has 19 residues. In germline, CDR1 is KGHSH, CDR2 LQKENI. DNA for the CDR3: TGTGCCAGCTCACCGTGGGACAAGTTCACAAGGGGACCCTACAATGAGCAGTTCTTC. This codes for CASSPWDKFTRGPYNEQFF.

The gene calls are TRBV19 and TRBJ1-4, with 9 bases that match TRBD1. The CDR3 is 16 amino acids. V lost 7 bases and J lost 7; bases outside the gene matches: 13. Germline loops: CDR1 LNHDA, CDR2 SQIVND (reference sequence). DNA for the CDR3: TGTGCCAGTACCGAATCTATGGGGACAGGGAGTGAAAAACTGTTTTTT. It is translated as CASTESMGTGSEKLFF. The full variable domain, in which reference TRBV19 and TRBJ1-4 provide the parts outside the CDR3, is DGGITQSPKYLFRKEGQNVTLSCEQNLNHDAMYWYRQDPGQGLRLIYYSQIVNDFQKGDIAEGYSVSREKKESFPLTVTSAQKNPTAFYLCASTESMGTGSEKLFFGSGTQLSVL.

V and J are TRBV9 and TRBJ2-3; no firm D call. Trimming took off 3 bases at V and 0 bases at J, with 5 bases between the two ends. The CDR3 has 13 residues. CDR1 and CDR2 (germline): SGDLS, YYNGEE. The CDR3 DNA is TGTGCCAGCAGCGCCTCTAGCACAGATACGCAGTATTTT. Translated: CASSASSTDTQYF. Based on the CDR3 plus reference TRBV9 and TRBJ2-3, the full variable domain is DSGVTQTPKHLITATGQRVTLRCSPRSGDLSVYWYQQSLDQGLQFLIQYYNGEERAKGNILERFSAQQFPDLHSELNLSSLELGDSALYFCASSASSTDTQYFGPGTRLTVL.

The V and J genes are TRBV5-1 and TRBJ2-3; a weak D match, TRBD1 (6 bases). The germline CDR1 and CDR2 sequences are SGHRS and YFSETQ. CDR3 length equals 14 residues. Trimming stripped 0 bases from V and 6 bases from J, with 11 bases between. CDR3 sequence reads: CASSLAQGMDTQYF. The CDR3 nucleotides read TGCGCCAGCAGCTTGGCCCAGGGGATGGATACGCAGTATTTT.

V usage is TRBV6-5 and J usage is TRBJ1-1; perhaps TRBD1 as D (5 bases). This CDR3 spans 13 amino acids. From germline, CDR1 is MNHEY and CDR2 SVGAGI. V lost 0 bases and J lost 6, with 8 bases in between. CDR3 nucleotide sequence: TGTGCCAGCAGTTACTCGAAAGGGGCTGAAGCTTTCTTT. It yields the protein CASSYSKGAEAFF.

This clone came up once. The CDR3 loop reads CASSDSVNYEQYF. The CDR3 DNA reads TGTGCCAGCAGTGATTCGGTCAACTACGAGCAGTACTTC. The chain has TRBV25-1 and TRBJ2-7; D unresolved. V lost 3 bases and J lost 3, with 9 bases in between. Germline CDR1 and CDR2: MGHDK and SYGVNS. This CDR3 region has 13 residues.

A single count supports this clone. The chain has TRBV7-3 and TRBJ2-2, with a possible D match to TRBD2 (5 bases). V shed 5 bases and J shed 7 bases, with 14 bases lying between them. Germline values: CDR1 SGHTA, CDR2 FQGTGA. The CDR3 sequence is 14 residues long. CDR3 amino acids: CASSPEGISGELFF. The CDR3 region has the DNA TGTGCCAGCAGCCCCGAGGGAATAAGCGGGGAGCTGTTTTTT.

CDR3 in amino acids: CASSLAGQVLPTEAFF. CDR3 bases: TGTGCCAGCAGCTTGGCTGGGCAGGTTTTACCCACTGAAGCTTTCTTT. The chain employs TRBV5-6 and TRBJ1-1, with D unclear. Trimming pared 0 bases from V and 4 bases from J, leaving 16 bases between. This CDR3 contains 16 residues. Germline V gene lookup returns CDR1 SGHDT and CDR2 YYEEEE.

The rearrangement joins TRBV15 to TRBJ1-4; TRBD1 aligns across 8 bases. This CDR3 spans 16 amino acids. Trimming at V came to 2 bases and at J to 0 bases, leaving 2 bases not matched to a gene. Germline assignment: CDR1 LNHNV and CDR2 YYDKDF (reference sequence). This CDR3 reads CATSRTGGATNEKLFF. The CDR3 nucleotides read TGTGCCACCAGCAGAACAGGGGGAGCAACTAATGAAAAACTGTTTTTT. Filled out from reference TRBV15 and TRBJ1-4, the complete variable domain reads DAMVIQNPRYQVTQFGKPVTLSCSQTLNHNVMYWYQQKSSQAPKLLFHYYDKDFNNEADTPDNFQSRRPNTSFCFLDIRSPGLGDTAMYLCATSRTGGATNEKLFFGSGTQLSVL.

The chain employs TRBV2 and TRBJ2-5, with 9 bases fitting TRBD1. J was trimmed by 6 bases and V by 6 bases; bases with no gene match: 8. This CDR3 comprises 14 residues. Germline V lookup: CDR1 SNHLY, CDR2 FYNNEI. For the CDR3, the DNA is TGTGCCAGCAGCTTGGGACAGGGAGTAAAGACCCAGTACTTC. Translating gives CASSLGQGVKTQYF.

The chain recombines TRBV11-2 with TRBJ2-1; 7 bases match TRBD1. CDR1 and CDR2 from the germline V gene are SGHAT and FQNNGV. V was pared by 5 bases and J by 7 bases, with 8 bases of the junction left unmatched. This CDR3 contains 14 residues. The CDR3, as DNA: TGTGCCAGCAGCATTGACAGGGAAAGGAATGAGCAGTTCTTC. Its translation is CASSIDRERNEQFF.

J is TRBJ2-7 and V is TRBV9; TRBD2 matches 9 bases. V dropped 4 bases and J dropped 2; count of bases not matched to a gene: 7. The CDR3 consists of 15 residues. The germline V gene has CDR1 SGDLS and CDR2 YYNGEE. The CDR3: CASSSVAGEPYEQYF. CDR3 in DNA: TGTGCCAGCAGCTCAGTAGCGGGAGAGCCCTACGAGCAGTACTTC. The complete variable domain, with remaining parts taken from reference TRBV9 and TRBJ2-7, reads DSGVTQTPKHLITATGQRVTLRCSPRSGDLSVYWYQQSLDQGLQFLIQYYNGEERAKGNILERFSAQQFPDLHSELNLSSLELGDSALYFCASSSVAGEPYEQYFGPGTRLTVT.

J is TRBJ2-3 and V is TRBV6-5; 10 bases match TRBD2. Germline V gives CDR1 MNHEY, CDR2 SVGAGI. CDR3 length: 15 residues. Trimming removed 6 bases from V and 1 base from J; junction bases left unmatched: 4. CDR3 sequence reads: CASRATSGGTDTQYF. The CDR3 region has the DNA TGTGCCAGCAGAGCTACTAGCGGGGGCACAGATACGCAGTATTTT.

The J gene is TRBJ2-7, the V gene TRBV5-1, with TRBD2 as a possible D gene (6 bases). From germline, CDR1 is SGHRS and CDR2 YFSETQ. The CDR3 extends over 16 amino acids. V lost 0 bases and J 7 bases, leaving 20 bases between the germline ends. This chain's CDR3 is CASSLGQGGRAGEQYF. CDR3 DNA sequence: TGCGCCAGCAGCTTGGGCCAGGGAGGCCGGGCAGGGGAGCAGTACTTC.

This chain joins TRBV4-1 and TRBJ2-4; 10 bases map to TRBD2. The ends lost 5 bases at V and 8 bases at J; junction bases unmatched: 9. Germline CDR1 reads MGHRA; CDR2 reads YSYEKL. The CDR3 totals 15 residues. The CDR3 coding sequence is TGCGCCAGCAGCGATCCCCTAGCGGGAGAGTACATTCAGTACTTC. Encoded protein: CASSDPLAGEYIQYF.

The chain employs TRBV14 and TRBJ2-5; D may be TRBD1 (6 bases). CDR1 and CDR2 from the germline V gene are SGHDN and FVKESK. The V end lost 2 bases, the J end lost 3 bases, and 16 bases lay between the germline ends. This CDR3 region has 16 residues. Here the CDR3 DNA reads TGTGCCAGCAGCCAACCATGGGGACATTTGAAAGAGACCCAGTACTTC. As protein: CASSQPWGHLKETQYF.

V gene TRBV10-3 combines with J gene TRBJ1-2; perhaps TRBD1 as D (5 bases). V was clipped by 3 bases and J by 3 bases, with 11 bases between them. This CDR3 comprises 14 residues. Germline loops: CDR1 ENHRY, CDR2 SYGVKD. The CDR3 DNA reads TGTGCCATCAGTGACCCGGGGGGAGACTATGGCTACACCTTC. Amino acids: CAISDPGGDYGYTF.

The V gene is TRBV5-1, the J gene TRBJ1-4; D may be TRBD1 (6 bases). Germline V gene sequence: CDR1 SGHRS, CDR2 YFSETQ. Trimming left V 2 bases short and J 6 bases short, with 11 bases between. There are 14 residues in the CDR3. The CDR3 reads CASSFRGVDEKLFF. In DNA, the CDR3 is TGCGCCAGCAGCTTCAGGGGTGTGGATGAAAAACTGTTTTTT.

The CDR3 sequence: CASSLNSGGEETQYF. The CDR3 DNA is TGTGCCAGCAGCTTAAACAGCGGGGGGGAAGAGACCCAGTACTTC. The gene calls are TRBV7-9 and TRBJ2-5, with 10 positions matching TRBD2. V trimming: 2 bases; J trimming: 3 bases; junction bases outside the gene matches: 3. Germline CDR1 SEHNR, CDR2 FQNEAQ (reference sequence). The CDR3 consists of 15 residues.

The chain employs TRBV7-9 and TRBJ1-3, with D unclear. Germline lookup yields CDR1 SEHNR and CDR2 FQNEAQ (reference sequence). The CDR3 covers 16 residues. V shed 4 bases and J shed 0 bases, with 13 bases lying between them. CDR3 coding DNA: TGTGCCAGCAGCTCTGCGCCCGGTTCCTCTGGAAACACCATATATTTT. It codes for CASSSAPGSSGNTIYF. Drawing the rest from reference TRBV7-9 and TRBJ1-3, the complete variable domain is DTGVSQNPRHKITKRGQNVTFRCDPISEHNRLYWYRQTLGQGPEFLTYFQNEAQLEKSRLLSDRFSAERPKGSFSTLEIQRTEQGDSAMYLCASSSAPGSSGNTIYFGEGSWLTVV.